Listed here are 24 T cell receptor beta chains from one sample, sequenced in a study of cytomegalovirus exposure and HLA in healthy donors. The PCR used 60 Vbeta and 13 Jbeta primers. Data came from immunoSEQ multiplex PCR; TCRdb stores just in-frame clones and leaves some out. The data contain 150,000 to 200,000 clones, about 88% of them singletons. Material: PBMCs. All receptors derive from a woman in her late teens or twenties in good health and CMV-seronegative.

The chain uses TRBV28 and TRBJ2-7; D is perhaps TRBD1 (5 bases). The germline CDR1 and CDR2 sequences are MDHEN and SYDVKM. This CDR3 comprises 14 residues. The V end lost 3 bases, the J end lost 4 bases, and 13 bases lay between the germline ends. This chain's CDR3 is CASSFLRQIYEQYF. In nucleotides, the CDR3 is TGTGCCAGCAGTTTTCTGCGACAGATATACGAGCAGTACTTC.

The V gene is TRBV7-2, the J gene TRBJ1-4; TRBD1 matches at 7 bases. The CDR3 extends over 15 amino acids. The ends lost 4 bases at V and 0 bases at J; junction bases unmatched: 2. The germline CDR1 and CDR2 sequences are SGHTA and FQGNSA. Here the CDR3 DNA reads TGTGCCAGCAGCTGGGGGACAGCAACTAATGAAAAACTGTTTTTT. Translating gives CASSWGTATNEKLFF.

As regards this clone: A read error may account for a junction end that differs from germline. The rearrangement joins TRBV7-9 to TRBJ2-2; no clear D. CDR1 and CDR2 (germline): SEHNR, FQNEAQ (reference sequence). There are 13 residues in the CDR3. The CDR3, as DNA: TGTTCCAGCAGCCCCATTAGTTACCGGGAGCTGTTTTTT. Its protein product is CSSSPISYRELFF.

The rearrangement links TRBV7-6 to TRBJ2-5; 8 nucleotides match TRBD2. The ends lost 5 bases at V and 5 bases at J; junction bases unmatched: 10. This CDR3 spans 15 amino acids. Germline V gives CDR1 SGHVS, CDR2 FNYEAQ. CDR3 sequence reads: CASSTRGGGTETQYF. Written as DNA, the CDR3 is TGTGCCAGCAGCACCCGAGGCGGGGGGACGGAGACCCAGTACTTC.

This chain joins TRBV6-5 and TRBJ1-2; 8 bases line up with TRBD1. Looked up from germline, CDR1 is MNHEY and CDR2 is SVGAGI. V trimming: 6 bases; J trimming: 1 base; junction bases outside the gene matches: 7. This CDR3 contains 15 residues. CDR3 in amino acids: CASRAGTGYNYGYTF. CDR3 nucleotides: TGTGCCAGCAGAGCCGGGACAGGATATAACTATGGCTACACCTTC.

The chain is built from TRBV4-1 and TRBJ2-1, with D perhaps TRBD2 (6 bases). Germline V gene lookup returns CDR1 MGHRA and CDR2 YSYEKL. V was clipped by 0 bases and J by 0 bases, with 6 bases between them. CDR3 length: 15 residues. The CDR3 DNA sequence: TGCGCCAGCAGCCAAGAGGAGGGCTCCTACAATGAGCAGTTCTTC. This encodes CASSQEEGSYNEQFF.

V and J are TRBV7-9 and TRBJ1-1, with D perhaps matching TRBD1 (5 bases). This CDR3 region has 14 residues. Germline CDR1 SEHNR, CDR2 FQNEAQ (reference sequence). Trimming stripped 3 bases from V and 5 bases from J, with 13 bases between. CDR3 in DNA: TGTGCCAGCAGCTTTGGGGGACTCGCTACTGAAGCTTTCTTT. Amino acids: CASSFGGLATEAFF.

The chain links TRBV14 to TRBJ1-1, with TRBD1 identical over 8 bases. From germline, CDR1 is SGHDN and CDR2 FVKESK. V trimming: 0 bases; J trimming: 5 bases; junction bases outside the gene matches: 8. This CDR3 has 16 amino acids. This CDR3 is CASSQDPGQGLTEAFF. CDR3 sequence (DNA): TGTGCCAGCAGCCAAGACCCTGGACAGGGTCTGACTGAAGCTTTCTTT.

The table lists this clone with a few counts. The chain uses TRBV6-6 and TRBJ1-1, with 8 positions matching TRBD1. Unmatched junction bases numbered 4, after V lost 10 bases and J lost 3 bases. In germline, CDR1 is MNHNY, CDR2 SVGAGI (reference sequence). The CDR3 consists of 12 residues. The DNA for the CDR3 is TGTGCCATCAGGGGGCCGGACACTGAAGCTTTCTTT. It is translated as CAIRGPDTEAFF.

This sequence joins TRBV15 and TRBJ2-7; D gene uncertain. The V end lost 0 bases, the J end lost 4 bases, and 7 bases lay between the germline ends. The CDR3 has 13 amino acids. Germline values: CDR1 LNHNV, CDR2 YYDKDF (reference sequence). CDR3 residues: CATSRDPIYEQYF. The CDR3 DNA sequence: TGTGCCACCAGCAGAGATCCTATATACGAGCAGTACTTC.

This rearrangement joins TRBV27 to TRBJ2-1; the D is unclear. The germline V gene encodes CDR1 MNHEY and CDR2 SMNVEV (reference sequence). V was cut by 3 bases and J by 10 bases, with 16 bases left in between. CDR3 length equals 14 residues. The CDR3 protein is CASSFILTRKEQFF. The CDR3 DNA follows: TGTGCCAGCAGTTTCATCCTCACTCGCAAAGAGCAGTTCTTC.

This chain joins TRBV19 and TRBJ1-5; 10 nucleotides line up with TRBD1. Per the germline V gene, CDR1 is LNHDA and CDR2 is SQIVND (reference sequence). This CDR3 spans 15 amino acids. Trimming at V came to 5 bases and at J to 8 bases, leaving 9 bases not matched to a gene. The CDR3 DNA reads TGTGCCAGTAGTCGGGGGACAGGGGTTTTCGAGCCCCAGCATTTT. This translates into CASSRGTGVFEPQHF.

The chain is built from TRBV7-2 and TRBJ2-3; TRBD2 might be the D (6 bases). V was clipped by 5 bases and J by 8 bases, with 11 bases between them. This CDR3 has 12 amino acids. The germline V gene encodes CDR1 SGHTA and CDR2 FQGNSA. CDR3: CASSPQLATQYF. DNA of the CDR3: TGTGCCAGCAGCCCCCAACTAGCTACGCAGTATTTT.

The V call is TRBV5-5, the J call TRBJ1-4, with 9 nucleotides matching TRBD1. The CDR3 is made up of 15 amino acids. Germline CDR1 and CDR2: SGHKS and YYEKEE (reference sequence). V trimming: 4 bases; J trimming: 5 bases; junction bases outside the gene matches: 6. CDR3 loop: CASSMGGQGNEKLFF. The CDR3 DNA reads TGTGCCAGCAGCATGGGGGGACAGGGAAATGAAAAACTGTTTTTT.

The gene calls are TRBV5-1 and TRBJ2-7; 8 bases fit TRBD2. This CDR3 is built from 15 residues. CDR1 and CDR2 (germline): SGHRS, YFSETQ. V dropped 7 bases and J dropped 2; count of bases not matched to a gene: 11. Here the CDR3 reads CASGSSEAGAYEQYF. The CDR3 nucleotides are TGCGCCAGCGGGTCCTCCGAAGCGGGGGCCTACGAGCAGTACTTC.

V gene TRBV5-6 combines with J gene TRBJ1-2, with 8 bases matching TRBD1. Germline CDR1 reads SGHDT; CDR2 reads YYEEEE. This CDR3 contains 17 residues. V shed 3 bases and J 4 bases; nucleotides not matched to a gene: 14. CDR3 residues: CASSSIRTGQPGYGYTF. The CDR3 DNA reads TGTGCCAGCAGCTCGATACGGACAGGGCAACCTGGCTATGGCTACACCTTC.

The chain combines TRBV19 with TRBJ2-3, with 7 bases identical to TRBD2. Germline V gives CDR1 LNHDA, CDR2 SQIVND (reference sequence). V trimming: 10 bases; J trimming: 5 bases; junction bases outside the gene matches: 15. The CDR3 spans 15 residues. CDR3 DNA: TGTGCCACCAAGGGAGGCGGGAGCCTTGAAGATACGCAGTATTTT. Protein: CATKGGGSLEDTQYF. Complete variable domain (other parts from reference TRBV19 and TRBJ2-3): DGGITQSPKYLFRKEGQNVTLSCEQNLNHDAMYWYRQDPGQGLRLIYYSQIVNDFQKGDIAEGYSVSREKKESFPLTVTSAQKNPTAFYLCATKGGGSLEDTQYFGPGTRLTVL.

The rearrangement uses TRBV9 and TRBJ2-7; possible D gene TRBD2, 7 bases. Germline CDR1 reads SGDLS; CDR2 reads YYNGEE. The CDR3 extends over 16 amino acids. Trimming removed 3 bases from V and 6 bases from J, with 22 bases in between. CDR3 sequence reads: CASSAHPGGGGSEQYF. Here the CDR3 DNA reads TGTGCCAGCAGCGCTCACCCCGGGGGAGGGGGATCCGAGCAGTACTTC.

This chain joins TRBV7-8 and TRBJ2-1; 8 nucleotides match TRBD2. This CDR3 contains 15 residues. Germline V lookup: CDR1 SGHVS, CDR2 FQNEAQ. The ends lost 2 bases at V and 4 bases at J; junction bases unmatched: 4. CDR3: CASSLPGRAYNEQFF. The DNA for the CDR3 is TGTGCCAGCAGCTTACCCGGGAGGGCTTACAATGAGCAGTTCTTC.

This clone was seen only once. V usage is TRBV11-3 and J usage is TRBJ2-7, with 8 positions matching TRBD2. Germline V gene sequence: CDR1 SGHNT, CDR2 YENEEA. Trimming removed 4 bases from V and 3 bases from J; junction bases left unmatched: 8. The CDR3 loop spans 15 amino acids. The CDR3 coding sequence is TGTGCCAGCAGCTCTAACCCGGGACTAGGCTACGAGCAGTACTTC. Residues: CASSSNPGLGYEQYF.

This clone was observed a single time. Here the CDR3 reads CASSFLRAIPYGYTF. The CDR3 DNA reads as TGTGCCAGCAGTTTCCTCCGAGCAATACCCTACGGCTACACCTTC. J is TRBJ1-2 and V is TRBV6-5; D ambiguous. From germline, CDR1 is MNHEY and CDR2 SVGAGI. CDR3 size: 15 residues. The V gene lost 4 bases and the J gene lost 8 bases, with 20 bases spanning the gap.

The chain has TRBV6-6 and TRBJ1-5; D not resolved. Between the trimmed V and J ends, which lost 2 bases and 0 bases, there was a span of 8 bases. CDR3 length equals 15 residues. Looked up from germline, CDR1 is MNHNY and CDR2 is SVGAGI (reference sequence). The CDR3 DNA reads TGTGCCAGCAGTTACGAGGAGTATAGCAATCAGCCCCAGCATTTT. Protein sequence: CASSYEEYSNQPQHF.

The chain is built from TRBV15 and TRBJ2-5; TRBD2 might be the D (6 bases). CDR3 length: 17 amino acids. V was trimmed by 0 bases and J by 1 base, leaving 15 bases between them. Looked up from germline, CDR1 is LNHNV and CDR2 is YYDKDF (reference sequence). CDR3 nucleotide sequence: TGTGCCACCAGCAGAGATCTGTCTGCGGGGCTCCAAGAGACCCAGTACTTC. Its protein product is CATSRDLSAGLQETQYF. Full variable domain (missing parts from reference TRBV15 and TRBJ2-5): DAMVIQNPRYQVTQFGKPVTLSCSQTLNHNVMYWYQQKSSQAPKLLFHYYDKDFNNEADTPDNFQSRRPNTSFCFLDIRSPGLGDTAMYLCATSRDLSAGLQETQYFGPGTRLLVL.

J is TRBJ2-7 and V is TRBV15; tentatively, D is TRBD2 (6 bases). The germline V and J ends were trimmed by 3 bases and 2 bases, with 14 bases remaining between them. The CDR3 runs to 15 residues. Germline loops: CDR1 LNHNV, CDR2 YYDKDF (reference sequence). CDR3 DNA: TGTGCCACCAGCAGGGAAGTGGGCGGGGCCTACGAGCAGTACTTC. Its translation is CATSREVGGAYEQYF.